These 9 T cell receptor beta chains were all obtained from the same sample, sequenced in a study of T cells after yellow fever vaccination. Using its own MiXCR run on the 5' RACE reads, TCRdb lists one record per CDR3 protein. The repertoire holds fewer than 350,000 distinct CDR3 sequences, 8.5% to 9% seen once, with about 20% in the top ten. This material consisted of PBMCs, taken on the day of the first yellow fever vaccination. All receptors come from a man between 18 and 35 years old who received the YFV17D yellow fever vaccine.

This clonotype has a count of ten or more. The DNA of the CDR3 is TGTGCTAGTGGTTTTGCGGACACTGAAGCTTTCTTT. This encodes CASGFADTEAFF. The chain is built from TRBV12-5 and TRBJ1-1, with D unclear. CDR3 length: 12 residues. The germline V and J ends were trimmed by 3 bases and 3 bases, with 5 bases remaining between them. Germline V CDR1 and CDR2: LGHNT, FRNRAP.

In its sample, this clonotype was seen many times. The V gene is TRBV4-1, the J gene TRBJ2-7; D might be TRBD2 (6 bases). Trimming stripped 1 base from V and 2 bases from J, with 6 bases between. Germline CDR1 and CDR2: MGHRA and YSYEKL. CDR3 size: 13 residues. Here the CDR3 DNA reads TGCGCCAGCAGCCAAGGGGGGGCCTACGAGCAGTACTTC. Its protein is CASSQGGAYEQYF.

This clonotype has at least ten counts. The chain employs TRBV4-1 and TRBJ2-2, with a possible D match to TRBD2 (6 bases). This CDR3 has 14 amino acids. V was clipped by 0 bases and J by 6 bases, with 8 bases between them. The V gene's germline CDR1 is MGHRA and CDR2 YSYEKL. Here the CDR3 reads CASSQDRGAGELFF. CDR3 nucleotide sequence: TGCGCCAGCAGCCAAGATCGCGGGGCCGGGGAGCTGTTTTTT.

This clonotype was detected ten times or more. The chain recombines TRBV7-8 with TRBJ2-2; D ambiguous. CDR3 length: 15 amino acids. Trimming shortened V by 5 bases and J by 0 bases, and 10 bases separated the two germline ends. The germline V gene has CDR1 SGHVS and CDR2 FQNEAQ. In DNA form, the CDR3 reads TGTGCCAGCAGCGGAAGGGCCGCGAACACCGGGGAGCTGTTTTTT. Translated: CASSGRAANTGELFF. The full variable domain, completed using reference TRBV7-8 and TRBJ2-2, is GAGVSQSPRYKVAKRGQDVALRCDPISGHVSLFWYQQALGQGPEFLTYFQNEAQLDKSGLPSDRFFAERPEGSVSTLKIQRTQQEDSAVYLCASSGRAANTGELFFGEGSRLTVL.

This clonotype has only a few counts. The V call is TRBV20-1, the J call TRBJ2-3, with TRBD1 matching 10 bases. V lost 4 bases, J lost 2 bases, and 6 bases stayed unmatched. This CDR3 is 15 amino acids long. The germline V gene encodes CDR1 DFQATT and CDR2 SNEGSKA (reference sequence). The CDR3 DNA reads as TGCAGTGCTACGAGACAGGGGGCGTACACAGATACGCAGTATTTT. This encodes CSATRQGAYTDTQYF.

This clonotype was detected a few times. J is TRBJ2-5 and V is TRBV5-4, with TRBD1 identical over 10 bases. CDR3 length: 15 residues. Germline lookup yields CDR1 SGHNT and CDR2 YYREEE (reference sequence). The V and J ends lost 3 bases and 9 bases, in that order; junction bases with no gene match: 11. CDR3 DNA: TGTGCCAGCAGCTCGTGGCGGGACAGGGGTCTGTCCCAGTACTTC. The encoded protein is CASSSWRDRGLSQYF. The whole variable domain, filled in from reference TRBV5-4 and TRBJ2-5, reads ETGVTQSPTHLIKTRGQQVTLRCSSQSGHNTVSWYQQALGQGPQFIFQYYREEENGRGNFPPRFSGLQFPNYSSELNVNALELDDSALYLCASSSWRDRGLSQYFGPGTRLLVL.

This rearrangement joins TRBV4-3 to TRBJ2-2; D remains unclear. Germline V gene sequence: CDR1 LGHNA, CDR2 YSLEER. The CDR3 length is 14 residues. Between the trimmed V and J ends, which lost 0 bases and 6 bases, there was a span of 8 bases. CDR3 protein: CASSQDWFSGELFF. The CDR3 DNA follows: TGCGCCAGCAGCCAAGACTGGTTTTCCGGGGAGCTGTTTTTT.

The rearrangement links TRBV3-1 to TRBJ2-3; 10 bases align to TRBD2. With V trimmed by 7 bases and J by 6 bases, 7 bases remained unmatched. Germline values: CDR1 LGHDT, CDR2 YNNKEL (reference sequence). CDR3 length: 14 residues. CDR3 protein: CASTTGLALDTQYF. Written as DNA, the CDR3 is TGTGCCAGCACGACGGGACTAGCGCTGGATACGCAGTATTTT.

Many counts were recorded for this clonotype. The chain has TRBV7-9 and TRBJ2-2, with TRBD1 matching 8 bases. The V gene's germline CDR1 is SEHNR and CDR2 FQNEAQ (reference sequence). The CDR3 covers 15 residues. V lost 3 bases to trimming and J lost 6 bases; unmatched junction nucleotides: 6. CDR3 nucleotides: TGTGCCAGCAGCTTCCTAGGACAGGGTTCCGGGGAGCTGTTTTTT. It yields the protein CASSFLGQGSGELFF.